This T cell receptor beta chain came from a study of cytomegalovirus exposure and HLA in healthy donors. Overall study results and limits: Links to common viral pathogens appeared, in a later analysis, for several of the most significant clusters. A missense DCLRE1C variant was associated with V- and J-gene trimming of TCR beta chains in a later analysis, and an independent cohort replicated the association.

The PCR contained 60 Vbeta and 13 Jbeta primers. TCRdb's copy holds only in-frame clones and misses some; the assay was immunoSEQ multiplex PCR. This sample has under 200,000 clones, with almost 80% found just once. There are 13 residues in the CDR3. Per germline, CDR1 SGHTA and CDR2 FQGNSA. The V end was cut by 5 bases, the J end by 8 bases, with 13 bases between. This clone turned up a few times. Its antigen is unidentified. The clonotype originates from a woman aged 45-65 years in good health and CMV-seronegative. The chain recombines TRBV7-2 with TRBJ1-3, with D unclear. Sequencing input: PBMCs. The CDR3 loop reads CASSPLYGDTIYF. Here the CDR3 DNA reads TGTGCCAGCAGCCCCCTATACGGGGACACCATATATTTT.